The 31 T cell receptor beta chains reported below all come from one sample, sequenced in a study of T cell responses to AZD1222 COVID-19 vaccine. The data were produced by immunoSEQ multiplex PCR, yet TCRdb's version contains in-frame clones alone and is incomplete. Among tens of thousands of clones listed, 88% were seen once. Sequencing used peripheral blood, obtained on day 0 of MenACWY control vaccination. The receptor source for this set is an adult in good health.

The CDR3, as DNA: TGCGCCAGCAGCTTGGGGGGACCGACAGGGGGATATGGCTACACCTTC. It yields the protein CASSLGGPTGGYGYTF. The J gene is TRBJ1-2, the V gene TRBV5-1, with TRBD1 matching over 9 bases. CDR1 is SGHRS, CDR2 YFSETQ, per germline. V lost 0 bases, J lost 5 bases, and 8 bases stayed unmatched. The CDR3 loop spans 16 amino acids.

The chain uses TRBV5-1 and TRBJ2-3; tentative D call: TRBD2 (5 bases). The CDR3 has 14 amino acids. V dropped 3 bases and J dropped 6 bases, with 14 bases sitting between them. Per germline, CDR1 SGHRS and CDR2 YFSETQ. CDR3 in DNA: TGCGCCAGCAGCTGGACGGACTGGGAGGATACGCAGTATTTT. Translated: CASSWTDWEDTQYF.

This chain connects TRBV18 to TRBJ1-4; D not certain. Germline V gene lookup returns CDR1 KGHSH and CDR2 LQKENI. The ends were cut back, 5 bases at V and 5 bases at J, with 9 bases in the middle. The CDR3 runs to 13 residues. CDR3 nucleotide sequence: TGTGCCAGCTCAAACAGCCAAAATGAAAAACTGTTTTTT. Protein: CASSNSQNEKLFF.

The chain is built from TRBV27 and TRBJ2-7, with 7 bases identical to TRBD1. This CDR3 spans 13 amino acids. The germline gives CDR1 MNHEY, CDR2 SMNVEV (reference sequence). V was pared by 4 bases and J by 3 bases, with 3 bases of the junction left unmatched. The CDR3 reads CASSWSGGYEQYF. As DNA, the CDR3 is TGTGCCAGCAGTTGGTCAGGGGGCTACGAGCAGTACTTC.

CDR3 protein: CASAPGTLGRRAGNTIYF. The CDR3 coding sequence is TGTGCCAGCGCCCCCGGGACCCTAGGGAGACGGGCCGGAAACACCATATATTTT. The gene calls are TRBV6-4 and TRBJ1-3; a weak D match, TRBD1 (5 bases). Trimming took off 8 bases at V and 4 bases at J, with 27 bases between the two ends. CDR1 and CDR2 from the germline V gene are MRHNA and SNTAGT. The CDR3 extends over 18 amino acids.

The chain employs TRBV5-4 and TRBJ2-7; D not resolved. This CDR3 has 11 amino acids. V was trimmed by 10 bases and J by 3 bases, leaving 11 bases between them. Per the germline V gene, CDR1 is SGHNT and CDR2 is YYREEE (reference sequence). The CDR3 protein is CAVSDRYEQYF. The CDR3, as DNA: TGTGCCGTGTCGGACCGCTACGAGCAGTACTTC.

V and J are TRBV6-5 and TRBJ2-1; tentative D call: TRBD1 (5 bases). The length of the CDR3 is 15 residues. Trimming removed 2 bases from V and 2 bases from J, with 10 bases in between. CDR1 is MNHEY and CDR2 is SVGAGI in the germline V gene. The CDR3 bases are TGTGCCAGCAGTTACCAATCAGGGCCCTACAATGAGCAGTTCTTC. This codes for CASSYQSGPYNEQFF.

CDR3 DNA sequence: TGTGCCATCAGTGACACAGGGAAATACGGAAACACCATATATTTT. Its translation is CAISDTGKYGNTIYF. This chain joins TRBV10-3 and TRBJ1-3, with D perhaps matching TRBD1 (6 bases). Trimming removed 3 bases from V and 4 bases from J, with 13 bases in between. Germline V gene data show CDR1 as ENHRY and CDR2 as SYGVKD. The CDR3 runs 15 residues.

In the case of this clone: One junction end disagrees with the germline gene, perhaps due to a read error. J is TRBJ2-5 and V is TRBV7-7; the D is unclear. This CDR3 is built from 13 residues. CDR1 SSHAT and CDR2 FNYEAQ come from the germline V gene (reference sequence). CDR3: CASSSRYQETQYF. CDR3 DNA sequence: TGTGCTAGCAGCTCACGGTACCAAGAGACCCAGTACTTC.

The CDR3 DNA reads TGTGCCAGTAGTACTTCCACCAAGAGGGTCGAAGCTTTCTTT. Protein: CASSTSTKRVEAFF. The chain recombines TRBV19 with TRBJ1-1; D not resolved. The CDR3 consists of 14 residues. Trimming took off 4 bases at V and 8 bases at J, with 17 bases between the two ends. Germline assignment: CDR1 LNHDA and CDR2 SQIVND (reference sequence).

This clone was picked up one time. The J gene is TRBJ2-6, the V gene TRBV15, with 7 nucleotides matching TRBD2. The CDR3 runs to 18 residues. After removal of 1 base from V and 0 bases from J, the junction contained 6 bases not matched to a gene. Germline assignment: CDR1 LNHNV and CDR2 YYDKDF (reference sequence). The CDR3 nucleotides read TGTGCCACCAGCAGAGTAGCGGGTCTCAGCTCTGGGGCCAACGTCCTGACTTTC. This codes for CATSRVAGLSSGANVLTF. Looking up the rest from reference TRBV15 and TRBJ2-6 gives the full variable domain: DAMVIQNPRYQVTQFGKPVTLSCSQTLNHNVMYWYQQKSSQAPKLLFHYYDKDFNNEADTPDNFQSRRPNTSFCFLDIRSPGLGDTAMYLCATSRVAGLSSGANVLTFGAGSRLTVL.

V and J are TRBV18 and TRBJ1-2, with D unresolved. CDR3 length: 14 amino acids. Germline V gene sequence: CDR1 KGHSH, CDR2 LQKENI. Trimming took off 3 bases at V and 4 bases at J, with 12 bases between the two ends. This CDR3 reads CASSPLEASYGYTF. The CDR3 region has the DNA TGTGCCAGCTCACCCCTGGAGGCCTCCTATGGCTACACCTTC.

The V and J genes are TRBV7-3 and TRBJ1-2; 9 nucleotides match TRBD1. The CDR3 loop spans 13 amino acids. V gave up 9 bases and J gave up 9 bases; unmatched junction bases: 11. The germline V gene has CDR1 SGHTA and CDR2 FQGTGA. The DNA for the CDR3 is TGTGCCAGTTCGGACGACAGGGGGTCTCGCTACACCTTC. Its protein is CASSDDRGSRYTF.

The gene calls are TRBV3-1 (or the pseudogene TRBV3-2) and TRBJ1-2, with D uncertain. Per the germline V gene, CDR1 is LGHDT and CDR2 is YNNKEL (reference sequence). The CDR3 spans 16 residues. The V and J ends lost 0 bases and 4 bases respectively, with 15 bases between them. The CDR3 here is CASSQDISVGVYGYTF. The CDR3, as DNA: TGTGCCAGCAGCCAAGATATATCAGTAGGAGTCTATGGCTACACCTTC.

The chain carries TRBV5-1 and TRBJ1-4; D remains ambiguous. The CDR3 extends over 14 amino acids. Germline CDR1 is SGHRS and CDR2 is YFSETQ. Trimming cost V 0 bases and J 4 bases, with 7 bases left between them. The DNA for the CDR3 is TGCGCCAGCAGCTTGGTAGGCATTAATGAAAAACTGTTTTTT. Translating it yields CASSLVGINEKLFF.

In regard to this clone: At one end, the junction sequence differs from germline, possibly due to a read error. This chain connects TRBV4-1 to TRBJ1-2; no firm D call. From germline, CDR1 is MGHRA and CDR2 YSYEKL. CDR3 length equals 13 residues. CDR3 protein: CASSQEINYGYTF. CDR3 nucleotides: TGCGCCAGCAGTCAAGAGATTAACTATGGCTACACCTTC.

The V and J genes are TRBV29-1 and TRBJ1-4; D call uncertain. V lost 4 bases to trimming and J lost 8 bases, with 11 bases between them. CDR1 SQVTM and CDR2 ANQGSEA come from the germline V gene. This CDR3 has 12 residues. CDR3 coding DNA: TGCAGCGTTGCCGGGGTTGGAGAAAAACTGTTTTTT. Translating it yields CSVAGVGEKLFF.

V gene TRBV6-5 combines with J gene TRBJ1-2, with D hard to call. Deletions cut 0 bases from V and 4 bases from J, with 12 bases between. CDR1 is MNHEY, CDR2 SVGAGI, per germline. CDR3 size: 15 residues. CDR3 amino acids: CASSYSNLRGYGYTF. CDR3 coding DNA: TGTGCCAGCAGTTACTCAAACCTGCGGGGCTATGGCTACACCTTC.

The chain is built from TRBV7-3 and TRBJ2-3; TRBD2 aligns across 7 bases. The CDR3 runs to 14 residues. Unmatched junction bases numbered 7, after V lost 4 bases and J lost 6 bases. Germline V CDR1 and CDR2: SGHTA, FQGTGA. Here the CDR3 reads CASSYGGSADTQYF. The DNA of the CDR3 is TGTGCCAGCAGCTACGGGGGGTCCGCGGATACGCAGTATTTT.

This clone was seen only once. This rearrangement joins TRBV28 to TRBJ1-2; D is perhaps TRBD1 (6 bases). Trimming stripped 7 bases from V and 5 bases from J, with 20 bases between. Germline values: CDR1 MDHEN, CDR2 SYDVKM. The CDR3 totals 15 residues. The CDR3 region has the DNA TGTGCCAGCATAAACGGGGCAGGGGCACCGTATGGCTACACCTTC. This codes for CASINGAGAPYGYTF.

J is TRBJ1-5 and V is TRBV5-1; 9 positions match TRBD1. The ends lost 4 bases at V and 7 bases at J; junction bases unmatched: 3. Germline lookup yields CDR1 SGHRS and CDR2 YFSETQ. The CDR3 has 13 residues. The CDR3 protein is CASSPGQGQPQHF. CDR3 sequence (DNA): TGCGCCAGCAGCCCAGGACAGGGGCAGCCCCAGCATTTT. The whole variable domain, filled in from reference TRBV5-1 and TRBJ1-5, reads KAGVTQTPRYLIKTRGQQVTLSCSPISGHRSVSWYQQTPGQGLQFLFEYFSETQRNKGNFPGRFSGRQFSNSRSEMNVSTLELGDSALYLCASSPGQGQPQHFGDGTRLSIL.

The chain links TRBV7-2 to TRBJ2-7, with TRBD1 matching over 8 bases. Trimming cost V 5 bases and J 2 bases; bases outside gene matches: 8. Germline V lookup: CDR1 SGHTA, CDR2 FQGNSA. The CDR3 is 15 amino acids. The CDR3 protein is CASSLGQGQTYEQYF. CDR3 bases: TGTGCCAGCAGCCTTGGACAGGGACAGACCTACGAGCAGTACTTC.

The chain employs TRBV7-3 and TRBJ2-1, with D perhaps TRBD2 (5 bases). Looked up from germline, CDR1 is SGHTA and CDR2 is FQGTGA. The CDR3 runs 14 residues. Between the trimmed V and J ends, which lost 5 bases and 4 bases, there was a span of 12 bases. CDR3 sequence: CASSASPGYNEQFF. The CDR3 DNA reads as TGTGCCAGCAGCGCGTCCCCGGGGTACAATGAGCAGTTCTTC.

The rearrangement uses TRBV29-1 and TRBJ1-2; D gene ambiguous. The length of the CDR3 is 12 residues. The V end lost 3 bases, the J end lost 0 bases, and 5 bases lay between the germline ends. Looked up from germline, CDR1 is SQVTM and CDR2 is ANQGSEA. The CDR3, as DNA: TGCAGCGTTGAGATGGCTAACTATGGCTACACCTTC. Translation: CSVEMANYGYTF.

The CDR3 spells CASKTTGGTHNSPLHF. CDR3 DNA sequence: TGTGCCAGCAAAACGACAGGGGGGACTCATAATTCACCCCTCCACTTT. The chain couples TRBV28 to TRBJ1-6; 9 nucleotides agree with TRBD1. CDR3 length: 16 amino acids. V shed 7 bases and J 5 bases; nucleotides not matched to a gene: 9. Looked up from germline, CDR1 is MDHEN and CDR2 is SYDVKM.

The chain links TRBV12-3 or TRBV12-4 to TRBJ1-6; D is unclear. The CDR3 consists of 13 residues. Trimming took 7 bases from V and 9 from J, leaving 13 bases between them. CDR3 sequence reads: CASTLGQISPLHF. The CDR3 region has the DNA TGTGCCAGCACCCTAGGGCAGATTTCACCCCTCCACTTT.

This chain joins TRBV6-2 or TRBV6-3 and TRBJ1-2, with D possibly TRBD1 on 6 matching bases. The CDR3 sequence is 15 residues long. Germline-derived CDR1 and CDR2 are MNHEY and SVGEGT. V was trimmed by 3 bases and J by 0 bases, leaving 11 bases between them. The CDR3 DNA is TGTGCCAGCAGTTATTCGACAGGATCTAACTATGGCTACACCTTC. Protein sequence: CASSYSTGSNYGYTF.

CDR3: CASSSSRGATDTQYF. CDR3 in DNA: TGTGCCAGCAGTTCATCCAGGGGGGCCACAGATACGCAGTATTTT. The chain employs TRBV28 and TRBJ2-3; D perhaps matches TRBD1 (7 bases). The germline gives CDR1 MDHEN, CDR2 SYDVKM. This CDR3 has 15 amino acids. V shed 4 bases and J shed 2 bases, with 13 bases lying between them. Using reference TRBV28 and TRBJ2-3 for the parts outside the CDR3, the full variable domain is DVKVTQSSRYLVKRTGEKVFLECVQDMDHENMFWYRQDPGLGLRLIYFSYDVKMKEKGDIPEGYSVSREKKERFSLILESASTNQTSMYLCASSSSRGATDTQYFGPGTRLTVL.

This clone was seen only once. This sequence joins TRBV2 and TRBJ2-1; D is undetermined. The CDR3 sequence is 11 residues long. V lost 5 bases and J lost 3, with 2 bases in between. Germline V gene sequence: CDR1 SNHLY, CDR2 FYNNEI. The CDR3 DNA reads TGTGCCAGCAGTAGCTACAATGAGCAGTTCTTC. Translated: CASSSYNEQFF.

This clone has a handful of counts. The CDR3 sequence is CASSVQSQGGTEAFF. Written as DNA, the CDR3 is TGTGCCAGCAGCGTACAGTCACAGGGGGGCACTGAAGCTTTCTTT. The chain couples TRBV9 to TRBJ1-1; 8 positions agree with TRBD1. The CDR3 runs 15 residues. CDR1 and CDR2 (germline): SGDLS, YYNGEE. Germline trimming cut 1 base from V and 4 bases from J; bases unmatched to any gene: 6.

The chain employs TRBV29-1 and TRBJ1-1; no clear D gene. The CDR3 covers 11 residues. The V and J ends lost 3 bases and 1 base respectively, with 3 bases between them. Germline lookup yields CDR1 SQVTM and CDR2 ANQGSEA. The CDR3 loop is CSVDRNTEAFF. Written as DNA, the CDR3 is TGCAGCGTTGACAGGAACACTGAAGCTTTCTTT.